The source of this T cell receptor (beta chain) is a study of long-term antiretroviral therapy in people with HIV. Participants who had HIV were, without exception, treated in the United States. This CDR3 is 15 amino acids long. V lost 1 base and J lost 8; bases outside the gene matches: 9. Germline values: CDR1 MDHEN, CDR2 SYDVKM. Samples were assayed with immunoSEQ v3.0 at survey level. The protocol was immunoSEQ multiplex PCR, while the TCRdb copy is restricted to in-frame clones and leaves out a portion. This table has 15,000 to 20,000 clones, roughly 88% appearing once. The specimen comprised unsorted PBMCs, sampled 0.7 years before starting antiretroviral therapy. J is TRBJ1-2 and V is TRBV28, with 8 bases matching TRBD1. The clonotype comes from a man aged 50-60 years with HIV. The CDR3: CASSLSNRGSSGYTF. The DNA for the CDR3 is TGTGCCAGCAGTTTATCAAACAGGGGGTCTAGCGGCTACACCTTC.